This TCR beta chain was documented in a study of blood T cell repertoires in COVID-19. At the level of the study: COVID-19 samples from acute and convalescent phases originated in the United States, Italy and Spain. Sources were T cells, B-cell-depleted T cells, or PBMCs; the material itself was cDNA or gDNA.

In the authors' workflow: Estimated nucleated cell counts came from reference gene primer amplification. Data came from immunoSEQ multiplex PCR; TCRdb stores just in-frame clones and leaves some out. V, J and clone size are those of that table, while D and trimming were read from the DNA. The data contain 150,000 or so clones, about 88% of them seen just once; the ten biggest clones take up approximately 5.4%. During active infection, Seattle patients enrolled and were then monitored through disease. This CDR3 region has 13 residues. The germline gives CDR1 GTSNPN, CDR2 SVGIG (reference sequence). Trimming took off 4 bases at V and 4 bases at J, with 13 bases between the two ends.

The origin of this receptor is a woman aged 45-65 years with COVID-19, enrolled during active disease. The chain links TRBV30 to TRBJ1-2; D call uncertain. Input material: peripheral blood. CDR3 coding DNA: TGTGCCTGGACGGGGAGGACCTTCTATGGCTACACCTTC. Its translation: CAWTGRTFYGYTF. Full variable domain (remainder filled in from reference TRBV30 and TRBJ1-2): SQTIHQWPATLVQPVGSPLSLECTVEGTSNPNLYWYRQAAGRGLQLLFYSVGIGQISSEVPQNLSASRPQDRQFILSSKKLLLSDSGFYLCAWTGRTFYGYTFGSGTRLTVV.